Sequencing of this TCR beta chain was carried out in a study of blood T cell repertoires in COVID-19 (dated by TCRdb to between 2020 and 2021). About the full investigation: Collaborator samples came from the United States, Italy and Spain and covered acute and convalescent phases of COVID-19. The repertoires were made available in a free public database intended to serve as a resource for research on the immune response to SARS-CoV-2. The samples were drawn from two sources: the first 160 participants of the ongoing ImmuneRACE study, and about 1,300 subjects contributed by 6 global collaborators. Where available, HLA class I and class II types were taken from metadata supplied by the sample provider and were not determined by assay-based typing. Subjects who had been exposed to COVID-19, were actively infected with it, or had recovered from it provided the deeply sampled blood TCRbeta repertoires that made up the dataset. The material from the prospective study consisted of cDNA or gDNA derived from T cells, B-cell-depleted T cells, or PBMCs. Nearly every sample came with metadata listing a de-identified subject ID, COVID-19 status, age in years and sex. Findings and caveats that apply to the study as a whole: How much clinical and demographic metadata was included differed by source and by participant, and the metadata was provided uncurated.

The collaborating institutions used their own protocols to collect whole blood in K2EDTA tubes. For TCRbeta analysis, collaborator samples were shipped as frozen whole blood, as isolated PBMCs, or as DNA extracted from either sample type. TCRbeta CDR3 regions were amplified from genomic DNA using the immunoSEQ Assay, a bias-controlled multiplex PCR. In the paper's pipeline: Nucleated cell counts per sample were estimated from amplification of reference gene primers within the assay. To quantify the absolute abundance of each unique TCRbeta CDR3 rearrangement, sequence reads were collapsed and filtered. Productive Simpson clonality was computed per sample as the square root of Simpson's diversity index over productive rearrangements. Here the immuneACCESS table is served through TCRdb, limited to in-frame sequences with V and J called. Missing clones are a known gap in these copies; in checked studies unresolved V genes cover under half, and the rest lacks a known reason. D and trimming were read from the DNA, whereas the V and J calls and clone size are those reported in that table. Present in this sample are some 220,000 clones, around three quarters of which were seen just once. The top ten clones comprise about 7% of the sample.

CDR1 and CDR2, per the germline V gene, are SGHTA and FQGNSA. The CDR3 numbers 15 residues from cysteine through phenylalanine. Only the CDR3 part of the read is kept: 45 bases, read in frame from the first base. V drops 1 base and J drops 8 bases, leaving 14 bases in between. As regards this clone: Its recognized antigen is unknown. Base qualities are not recorded, but no much larger clone differs from it by a single base.

In this chain, TRBV7-2 is recombined with TRBJ1-4, with an unclear D gene assignment. The TCR sequence derives from a woman in her sixties or seventies with acute or convalescent COVID-19. Sequencing used peripheral blood. CDR3 loop: CASSLVHPSREKLFF. The nucleotides read TGTGCCAGCAGCTTAGTGCACCCGAGTCGGGAAAAACTGTTTTTT.